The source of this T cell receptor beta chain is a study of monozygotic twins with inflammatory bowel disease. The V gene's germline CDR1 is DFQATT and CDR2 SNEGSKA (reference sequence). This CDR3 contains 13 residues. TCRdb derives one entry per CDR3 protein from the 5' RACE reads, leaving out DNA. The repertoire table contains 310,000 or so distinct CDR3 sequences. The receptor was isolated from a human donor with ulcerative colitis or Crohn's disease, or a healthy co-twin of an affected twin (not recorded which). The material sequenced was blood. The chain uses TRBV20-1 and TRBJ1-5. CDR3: CSARDLSNQPQHF.